The present entry profiles one T cell receptor beta chain with its context. This sample stems from a study of OX40 agonist ivuxolimab in advanced cancers. Study details: Three patients had partial responses: one hepatocellular carcinoma, two cutaneous melanoma.

This CDR3 region has 15 residues. Germline values: CDR1 MRHNA, CDR2 SNTAGT. The germline V and J ends were trimmed by 5 bases and 1 base, with 14 bases remaining between them. Clones were read by immunoSEQ multiplex PCR, and TCRdb kept only the in-frame ones, dropping some. The sample comprises some 70,000 clones, 80% to 90% of which are singletons, and around 0.75% rests with the top ten. This chain connects TRBV6-4 to TRBJ1-1; D is possibly TRBD1 (5 bases). Source: CD4+ or CD8+ T cells sorted from blood, taken in a trial of the OX40 agonist ivuxolimab. The receptor was isolated from an adult with an advanced solid tumor such as melanoma, head and neck, liver or kidney cancer. The chain's CDR3 is CASSPGAVPNTEAFF. The CDR3 DNA reads TGTGCCAGCAGTCCCGGGGCAGTGCCGAACACTGAAGCTTTCTTT.